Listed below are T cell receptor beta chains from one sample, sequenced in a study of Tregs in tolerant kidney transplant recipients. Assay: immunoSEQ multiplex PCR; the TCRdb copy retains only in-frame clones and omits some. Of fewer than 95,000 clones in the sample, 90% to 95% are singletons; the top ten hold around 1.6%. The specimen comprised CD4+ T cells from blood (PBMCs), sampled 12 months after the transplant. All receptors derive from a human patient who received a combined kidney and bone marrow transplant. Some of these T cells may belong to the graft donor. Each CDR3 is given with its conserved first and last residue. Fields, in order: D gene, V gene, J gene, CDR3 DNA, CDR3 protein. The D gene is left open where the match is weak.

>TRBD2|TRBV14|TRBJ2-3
TGTGCCAGCAGCCATCGTTCCGGGAGGGATACGCAGTATTTT
CASSHRSGRDTQYF
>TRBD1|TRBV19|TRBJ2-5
TGTGCCAGTAAAAAGACAGGGGGCGAAGAGACCCAGTACTTC
CASKKTGGEETQYF
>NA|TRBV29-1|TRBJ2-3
TGCAGCGCCGACAGGAGTCACACAGATACGCAGTATTTT
CSADRSHTDTQYF
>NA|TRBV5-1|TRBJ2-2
TGCGCCAGCAGCTTCAACGGAGAGAGGGAGCTGTTTTTT
CASSFNGERELFF
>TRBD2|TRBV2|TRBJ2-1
TGTGCCAGCACGGGACTAGCGGCCTACAATGAGCAGTTCTTC
CASTGLAAYNEQFF
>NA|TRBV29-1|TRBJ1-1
TGCAGCGTTGACAGGGGCGTCTTCCCAACAGGGAACACTGAAGCTTTCTTT
CSVDRGVFPTGNTEAFF
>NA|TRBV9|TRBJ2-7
TGTGCCAGCAGCGTAGGTACTGGCGGCGAGCAGTACTTC
CASSVGTGGEQYF
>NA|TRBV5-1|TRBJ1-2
TGCGCCAGCAGCCCCCGCTACGGGTATGGTGGCTACACCTTC
CASSPRYGYGGYTF
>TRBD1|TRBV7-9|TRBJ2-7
TGTGCCAGCAGCTTTTGGGACAGGCACGAGCAGTACTTC
CASSFWDRHEQYF
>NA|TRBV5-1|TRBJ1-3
TGCGCCAGCAGCTTGGCCTACTCATATGACACCATATATTTT
CASSLAYSYDTIYF
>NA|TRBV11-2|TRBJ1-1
TGTGCCAGCAGCTTGATGACAGCCCCTGAGATGGAAGCTTTCTTT
CASSLMTAPEMEAFF
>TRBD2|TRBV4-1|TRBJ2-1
TGCGCCAGCAGCCAAGATAGGAGCGGGAGGGGGTCCTACAATGAGCAGTTCTTC
CASSQDRSGRGSYNEQFF
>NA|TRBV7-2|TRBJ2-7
TGTGCCAGCAGCTTAGTGCGAGGGCTTGACGAGCAGTACTTC
CASSLVRGLDEQYF